The 14 T cell receptor beta chains in this list originate from one sample, sequenced in a study of read filtering for tumor transcriptome and immune sequencing. This library used around 0.4 ug RNA and molecular barcoded adaptors spanning alpha/delta and beta/gamma chains. MiXCR, run by TCRdb on the reads, gives a single entry per CDR3 protein. In the table there are tens of thousands of distinct CDR3 sequences, approximately 13% of which are singletons. Sequenced material: a population of CD138-negative cells sorted from bone marrow. These receptor sequences come from a donor at least 40 years old with multiple myeloma.

Concerning this clonotype: This could be a read error, since a much larger clone is one nucleotide away. This chain links TRBV19 with TRBJ2-5; D unclear. The CDR3 is 11 amino acids. V lost 4 bases, J lost 2 bases, and 2 bases lay in between. Germline values: CDR1 LNHDA, CDR2 SQIVND (reference sequence). The CDR3 sequence is CASSTQETQYF. Written as DNA, the CDR3 is TGTGCCAGTAGTACTCAAGAGACCCAGTACTTC.

This clonotype turned up a few times. One end of the junction fails to match germline, which may point to a read error. The chain has TRBV5-4 and TRBJ2-5; D perhaps matches TRBD1 (6 bases). Germline-derived CDR1 and CDR2 are SGHNT and YYREEE (reference sequence). The CDR3 length is 14 residues. The CDR3 loop reads CTSSLGQSFGAQYF. The CDR3 DNA is TGTACCAGCAGCTTAGGACAGTCGTTTGGGGCCCAGTACTTC.

This clonotype was counted a few times. This chain connects TRBV4-3 to TRBJ1-2; D not resolved. Trimming took off 3 bases at V and 7 bases at J, with 15 bases between the two ends. The germline V gene has CDR1 LGHNA and CDR2 YSLEER. This CDR3 is built from 14 residues. The CDR3 sequence is CASSHFPPDGGYTF. The CDR3 region has the DNA TGCGCCAGCAGCCACTTCCCCCCGGACGGTGGCTACACCTTC.

This clonotype was counted many times. V and J are TRBV20-1 and TRBJ2-7, with TRBD2 identical over 7 bases. Germline CDR1 and CDR2: DFQATT and SNEGSKA (reference sequence). The trim removed 5 bases at V and 5 bases at J, leaving 9 bases unmatched. This CDR3 spans 13 amino acids. The chain's CDR3 is CSAGGGGQNEQYF. The CDR3 region has the DNA TGCAGTGCTGGTGGGGGGGGTCAGAACGAGCAGTACTTC.

This clonotype was observed a few times. It may be a read error: a sequence one base away is much more abundant. This rearrangement joins TRBV20-1 to TRBJ1-2, with 9 positions matching TRBD1. Trimming at V came to 2 bases and at J to 4 bases, leaving 8 bases not matched to a gene. CDR3 length: 15 residues. Germline V lookup: CDR1 DFQATT, CDR2 SNEGSKA (reference sequence). This CDR3 is CSARKDRGSSYGYTF. For the CDR3, the DNA is TGCAGTGCTAGAAAGGACAGGGGTTCTAGCTATGGCTACACCTTC.

This clonotype has at least ten counts. V is TRBV7-3 and J is TRBJ2-1; weak D call: TRBD2 (5 bases). Germline lookup yields CDR1 SGHTA and CDR2 FQGTGA. V was cut by 5 bases and J by 2 bases, with 10 bases left in between. The CDR3 consists of 14 residues. Written as DNA, the CDR3 is TGTGCCAGCAGCCGATCCGGGACCTACAATGAGCAGTTCTTC. Its protein is CASSRSGTYNEQFF.

In this sample, this clonotype turned up a few times. The chain joins TRBV5-8 to TRBJ2-7; D is ambiguous. This CDR3 spans 12 amino acids. CDR1 is SGHTS, CDR2 YDEGEE, per germline. V was cut by 3 bases and J by 2 bases, with 6 bases left in between. The CDR3 DNA reads TGTGCCAGCAGCTCAAGAACCTACGAGCAGTACTTC. This sequence encodes CASSSRTYEQYF. The full variable domain, its missing parts supplied by reference TRBV5-8 and TRBJ2-7, is EAGVTQSPTHLIKTRGQQATLRCSPISGHTSVYWYQQALGLGLQFLLWYDEGEERNRGNFPPRFSGRQFPNYSSELNVNALELEDSALYLCASSSRTYEQYFGPGTRLTVT.

This clonotype came up many times. The V gene is TRBV20-1, the J gene TRBJ2-1; D not resolved. Trimming left V 2 bases short and J 2 bases short, with 13 bases between. This CDR3 spans 15 amino acids. Germline CDR1 reads DFQATT; CDR2 reads SNEGSKA (reference sequence). CDR3 loop: CSARLLGSTYNEQFF. The CDR3 nucleotides are TGCAGTGCTAGATTACTTGGTTCTACCTACAATGAGCAGTTCTTC.

This clonotype occurred many times. The chain uses TRBV20-1 and TRBJ2-7; D gene ambiguous. CDR1 DFQATT and CDR2 SNEGSKA come from the germline V gene (reference sequence). This CDR3 is 14 amino acids long. V was trimmed by 4 bases and J by 1 base, leaving 14 bases between them. This chain's CDR3 is CSANLVPESYEQYF. The CDR3, as DNA: TGCAGTGCTAACTTAGTCCCCGAATCCTACGAGCAGTACTTC.

Note on this clonotype: This clone may be a read error of a much larger clone one base away. The chain uses TRBV7-3 and TRBJ2-6; 10 bases map to TRBD1. Germline V gene lookup returns CDR1 SGHTA and CDR2 FQGTGA. The CDR3 is 16 amino acids. CDR3 coding DNA: TGTGCCAGCAGCACCGGGACAGGGGCGGAGGCCAACGTCCCGACTTTC. It specifies CASSTGTGAEANVPTF.

This clonotype was recorded many times. The chain carries TRBV11-2 and TRBJ2-1, with 7 bases fitting TRBD2. The CDR3 spans 15 residues. J lost 2 bases, V lost 3 bases, and 4 bases had no gene match. The V gene's germline CDR1 is SGHAT and CDR2 FQNNGV. The CDR3 loop is CASSFRLAAYNEQFF. CDR3 DNA: TGTGCCAGCAGCTTCCGGCTAGCGGCCTACAATGAGCAGTTCTTC.

The table lists this clonotype with many counts. The rearrangement links TRBV7-2 to TRBJ1-1; D is possibly TRBD1 (6 bases). Germline lookup yields CDR1 SGHTA and CDR2 FQGNSA. V lost 3 bases and J 5 bases, leaving 16 bases between the germline ends. This CDR3 contains 15 residues. The CDR3 nucleotides are TGTGCCAGCAGCTTCGGGGGGCAAGGAGGGACTGAAGCTTTCTTT. This gives the protein CASSFGGQGGTEAFF.

There are many counts of this clonotype. This chain uses TRBV20-1 with TRBJ1-5; 7 bases agree with TRBD1. The CDR3 consists of 15 residues. Germline V gene sequence: CDR1 DFQATT, CDR2 SNEGSKA (reference sequence). Trimming at V came to 0 bases and at J to 5 bases, leaving 7 bases not matched to a gene. CDR3 sequence (DNA): TGCAGTGCTAGAGATTCGGGGACAGATTATCAGCCCCAGCATTTT. Its translation: CSARDSGTDYQPQHF.

A word on this clonotype: A much larger clone lies one base from this, so it may be a read error. The J gene is TRBJ2-1, the V gene TRBV27; D remains unclear. The CDR3 spans 17 residues. Trimming took 0 bases from V and 8 from J, leaving 20 bases between them. From germline, CDR1 is MNHEY and CDR2 SMNVEV (reference sequence). This CDR3 reads CASSLSLVLVPYDEQFF. The CDR3 nucleotides read TGTGCCAGCAGTTTATCTTTAGTGCTAGTTCCTTACGATGAGCAGTTCTTC.